The 18 T cell receptor beta chains given below trace back to one sample, sequenced in a study of blood T cell repertoires in COVID-19. Here immunoSEQ multiplex PCR was the method, and the copy in TCRdb shows in-frame clones only, minus some. Here the sample spans 200,000 or so clones, 84% being singletons. The sequencing input was peripheral blood. The receptors originated from a man aged 25-45 years with active or convalescent COVID-19.

J is TRBJ2-3 and V is TRBV10-3; 7 bases fit TRBD2. Per the germline V gene, CDR1 is ENHRY and CDR2 is SYGVKD. The CDR3 contains 14 residues. V lost 7 bases and J lost 3; bases outside the gene matches: 7. The CDR3 spells CAITRGSETDTQYF. DNA of the CDR3: TGTGCCATCACTCGCGGGAGTGAAACAGATACGCAGTATTTT.

The chain couples TRBV7-3 to TRBJ2-2, with 8 bases fitting TRBD1. V gave up 4 bases and J gave up 7 bases; unmatched junction bases: 8. Germline V gene sequence: CDR1 SGHTA, CDR2 FQGTGA. The CDR3 spans 15 residues. CDR3 sequence reads: CASSSFQGAGGELFF. The CDR3, as DNA: TGTGCCAGCAGCTCCTTCCAGGGGGCGGGCGGGGAGCTGTTTTTT. Using reference TRBV7-3 and TRBJ2-2 for the parts outside the CDR3, the full variable domain is GAGVSQTPSNKVTEKGKYVELRCDPISGHTALYWYRQSLGQGPEFLIYFQGTGAADDSGLPNDRFFAVRPEGSVSTLKIQRTERGDSAVYLCASSSFQGAGGELFFGEGSRLTVL.

The chain employs TRBV7-9 and TRBJ1-2; 7 bases are shared with TRBD1. V lost 2 bases, J lost 5 bases, and 8 bases stayed unmatched. CDR1 and CDR2 from the germline V gene are SEHNR and FQNEAQ (reference sequence). This CDR3 has 15 residues. The CDR3 protein is CASSLTPTGQYGYTF. The CDR3 bases are TGTGCCAGCAGCTTAACCCCGACAGGGCAATATGGCTACACCTTC.

The V call is TRBV7-9, the J call TRBJ2-1, with 7 bases fitting TRBD1. With V trimmed by 5 bases and J by 6 bases, 4 bases remained unmatched. The CDR3 has 13 residues. In germline, CDR1 is SEHNR, CDR2 FQNEAQ (reference sequence). The CDR3 loop is CASSPGGTNEQFF. The CDR3 DNA follows: TGTGCCAGCAGCCCAGGGGGTACCAATGAGCAGTTCTTC.

The V call is TRBV6-5, the J call TRBJ2-1; 8 nucleotides line up with TRBD1. V lost 5 bases to trimming and J lost 8 bases; unmatched junction nucleotides: 2. CDR1 is MNHEY, CDR2 SVGAGI, per germline. This CDR3 comprises 12 residues. This CDR3 is CASSLTGDEQFF. As DNA, the CDR3 is TGTGCCAGCAGTCTGACAGGGGATGAGCAGTTCTTC.

The CDR3 DNA sequence: TGTGCCTGGAGTGTAAGCCGGGTCTATGGCTACACCTTC. The encoded protein is CAWSVSRVYGYTF. The chain recombines TRBV30 with TRBJ1-2; D is uncertain. Germline V CDR1 and CDR2: GTSNPN, SVGIG (reference sequence). The V gene lost 0 bases and the J gene lost 4 bases, with 9 bases spanning the gap. The CDR3 length is 13 residues.

This chain connects TRBV6-5 to TRBJ2-3; D not resolved. Germline CDR1 is MNHEY and CDR2 is SVGAGI. The ends were cut back, 4 bases at V and 1 base at J, with 12 bases in the middle. The CDR3 has 15 residues. The CDR3 region has the DNA TGTGCCAGCAGTTCCAACGCGTATGGCACAGATACGCAGTATTTT. Translated, it gives CASSSNAYGTDTQYF.

This rearrangement joins TRBV12-3 or TRBV12-4 to TRBJ1-1; no clear D. The CDR3 runs to 13 residues. V shed 0 bases and J shed 6 bases, with 8 bases lying between them. The DNA for the CDR3 is TGTGCCAGCAGTTTAGCCGATACGGCTGAAGCTTTCTTT. Translating it yields CASSLADTAEAFF.

V and J are TRBV28 and TRBJ1-2, with D possibly TRBD1 on 5 matching bases. Trimming cost V 6 bases and J 8 bases, with 22 bases left between them. Germline-derived CDR1 and CDR2 are MDHEN and SYDVKM. The CDR3 covers 15 residues. For the CDR3, the DNA is TGTGCCAGCAGGTTGCCGGGGGACGTTTCACTCGGCTACACCTTC. As protein: CASRLPGDVSLGYTF.

CDR3 in amino acids: CASRYSSGWNQPQHF. The CDR3 DNA follows: TGTGCCAGCAGGTACAGCTCTGGGTGGAATCAGCCCCAGCATTTT. The chain recombines TRBV27 with TRBJ1-5; unclear D gene. The V end lost 6 bases, the J end lost 4 bases, and 16 bases lay between the germline ends. The CDR3 consists of 15 residues. Germline CDR1 reads MNHEY; CDR2 reads SMNVEV (reference sequence).

The V gene is TRBV11-2, the J gene TRBJ1-1; D may be TRBD1 (5 bases). CDR3 length: 16 amino acids. Trimming cost V 2 bases and J 4 bases, with 17 bases left between them. Germline CDR1 is SGHAT and CDR2 is FQNNGV. The CDR3 region has the DNA TGTGCCAGCAGCTTACTTCCGCGGGGCGGAGGCACTGAAGCTTTCTTT. This codes for CASSLLPRGGGTEAFF.

The V gene is TRBV18, the J gene TRBJ1-2, with 7 bases aligning to TRBD1. Germline V gives CDR1 KGHSH, CDR2 LQKENI. CDR3 length: 16 residues. The V and J ends lost 5 bases and 7 bases, in that order; junction bases with no gene match: 16. Here the CDR3 DNA reads TGTGCCAGCTCATACGACAGGGCGGTCCTGGTAGCTGGCTACACCTTC. Protein product: CASSYDRAVLVAGYTF. Supplemented by reference TRBV18 and TRBJ1-2, the full variable domain reads NAGVMQNPRHLVRRRGQEARLRCSPMKGHSHVYWYRQLPEEGLKFMVYLQKENIIDESGMPKERFSAEFPKEGPSILRIQQVVRGDSAAYFCASSYDRAVLVAGYTFGSGTRLTVV.

This clone was seen a handful of times. The V call is TRBV9, the J call TRBJ1-1; D is perhaps TRBD1 (6 bases). The length of the CDR3 is 14 residues. Germline values: CDR1 SGDLS, CDR2 YYNGEE. Trimming left V 1 base short and J 3 bases short, with 10 bases between. Written as DNA, the CDR3 is TGTGCCAGCAGCGTATTAGGGGGGGACACTGAAGCTTTCTTT. Translated: CASSVLGGDTEAFF.

The sample holds a few counts of this clone. The chain recombines TRBV11-2 with TRBJ2-1; 9 nucleotides line up with TRBD2. CDR1 and CDR2 from the germline V gene are SGHAT and FQNNGV. This CDR3 is built from 15 residues. V lost 5 bases to trimming and J lost 5 bases; unmatched junction nucleotides: 7. The DNA of the CDR3 is TGTGCCAGCAGCCCCGGTCTAGCGGGGAACAATGAGCAGTTCTTC. Protein product: CASSPGLAGNNEQFF.

This clone has a handful of counts. The chain combines TRBV14 with TRBJ2-2; D is unresolved. The CDR3 has 15 amino acids. Trimming shortened V by 1 base and J by 2 bases, and 8 bases separated the two germline ends. Germline V gives CDR1 SGHDN, CDR2 FVKESK. CDR3 DNA: TGTGCCAGCAGCCAAGTGCGTCCCAACACCGGGGAGCTGTTTTTT. It codes for CASSQVRPNTGELFF.

This chain connects TRBV5-4 to TRBJ1-2, with D unclear. V was shortened by 0 bases and J by 8 bases, with 17 bases between the two germline ends. CDR1 is SGHNT and CDR2 is YYREEE in the germline V gene (reference sequence). The CDR3 is 15 amino acids. CDR3 sequence reads: CASSLEWVGGAGYTF. CDR3 sequence (DNA): TGTGCCAGCAGCTTGGAGTGGGTCGGTGGAGCGGGCTACACCTTC.

The chain uses TRBV28 and TRBJ2-7; a weak D match, TRBD2 (7 bases). V was cut by 2 bases and J by 1 base, with 18 bases left in between. The CDR3 loop spans 17 amino acids. Germline CDR1 and CDR2: MDHEN and SYDVKM. The CDR3 sequence is CASSLRGMGGGSYEQYV. CDR3 nucleotides: TGTGCCAGCAGTTTAAGGGGGATGGGCGGGGGTTCCTACGAGCAGTACGTC.

V and J are TRBV30 and TRBJ1-6; D is unresolved. Germline V gene data show CDR1 as GTSNPN and CDR2 as SVGIG (reference sequence). Between the trimmed V and J ends, which lost 5 bases and 8 bases, there was a span of 13 bases. The CDR3 is 13 amino acids. The CDR3 DNA follows: TGTGCCTGGGGGAGGATGATGGATTCACCCCTCCACTTT. The encoded protein is CAWGRMMDSPLHF.